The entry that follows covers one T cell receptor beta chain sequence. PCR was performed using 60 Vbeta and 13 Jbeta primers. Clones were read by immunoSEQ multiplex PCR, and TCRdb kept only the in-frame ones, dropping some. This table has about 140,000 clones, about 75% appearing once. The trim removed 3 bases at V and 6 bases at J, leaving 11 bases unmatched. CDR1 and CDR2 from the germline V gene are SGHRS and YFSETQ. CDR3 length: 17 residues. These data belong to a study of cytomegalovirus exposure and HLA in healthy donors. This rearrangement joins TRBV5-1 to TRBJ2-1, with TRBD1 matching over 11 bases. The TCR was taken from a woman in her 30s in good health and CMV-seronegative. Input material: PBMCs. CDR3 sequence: CASSWGDTGTGGNEQFF. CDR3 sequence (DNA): TGCGCCAGCAGCTGGGGGGATACCGGGACAGGGGGCAATGAGCAGTTCTTC.